This TCR beta chain stems from a study of cytomegalovirus exposure and HLA in healthy donors. Findings of the study overall: Among TCR beta chains, those listed as cytomegalovirus-associated numbered 164.

Clones were sequenced by immunoSEQ multiplex PCR, and TCRdb holds only the in-frame ones, with some missing. The table records around 240,000 clones, around 87% of them present only once. As concerns this clone: The antigen is undetermined.

Trimming left V 5 bases short and J 2 bases short, with 12 bases between. The CDR3 loop spans 15 amino acids. Germline V gives CDR1 SGHVS, CDR2 FQNEAQ. This receptor was taken from a young woman in good health and CMV-seronegative. The source material was PBMCs. V and J are TRBV7-8 and TRBJ1-4; D is unclear. The CDR3 DNA follows: TGTGCCAGCAGCCCCCCTCGGAGGACTAATGAAAAACTGTTTTTT. It is translated as CASSPPRRTNEKLFF.